This entry lists 23 T cell receptor beta chains sequenced from one sample in a study of T-cell memory formation after mild COVID-19. TCRdb independently ran MiXCR on the 5' RACE reads; one entry per CDR3 protein. The sample has 300,000 to 400,000 distinct CDR3 sequences, about 15% seen once; the top ten hold under 25%. The sequenced material came from PBMCs or a T cell subset sorted from them (not recorded which). Receptor source: a man aged 18 to 29 who had mild COVID-19 (a few samples of this study predate the infection). Cell type and time point are not known.

The sample holds a few counts of this clonotype. This sequence joins TRBV4-1 and TRBJ2-7; TRBD1 matches 7 bases. Germline lookup yields CDR1 MGHRA and CDR2 YSYEKL. The CDR3 is 15 amino acids. The V gene end was trimmed by 0 bases and the J gene end by 7 bases; junction bases not matched to a gene: 9. The CDR3 spells CASSQEGFTGDEQYV. In DNA, the CDR3 is TGCGCCAGCAGCCAAGAGGGATTTACAGGGGATGAGCAGTACGTC.

The chain combines TRBV7-2 with TRBJ2-5; tentative D call: TRBD1 (6 bases). CDR3 size: 13 residues. With 5 bases removed from V and 5 bases from J, the gap between germline ends came to 12 bases. The germline V gene has CDR1 SGHTA and CDR2 FQGNSA. The CDR3 reads CASSPFTGETQYF. The DNA for the CDR3 is TGTGCCAGCAGCCCATTTACAGGGGAGACCCAGTACTTC.

This clonotype was detected only a few times. The chain uses TRBV12-3 or TRBV12-4 and TRBJ1-3, with D unclear. V was pared by 1 base and J by 0 bases, with 7 bases between. The CDR3 length is 15 residues. The CDR3 sequence is CASSLGANSGNTIYF. CDR3 nucleotide sequence: TGTGCCAGCAGTTTAGGGGCAAACTCTGGAAACACCATATATTTT.

The chain employs TRBV7-9 and TRBJ2-1; 11 nucleotides match TRBD2. Germline CDR1 SEHNR, CDR2 FQNEAQ (reference sequence). This CDR3 comprises 13 residues. The V and J ends lost 5 bases and 11 bases, in that order; junction bases with no gene match: 5. The CDR3 region has the DNA TGTGCCAGCAGCGGGGGGACTAGCGGTAAGCAGTTCTTC. Protein sequence: CASSGGTSGKQFF.

This clonotype appeared a few times. V is TRBV28 and J is TRBJ2-2; 8 positions match TRBD2. CDR3 length: 15 amino acids. Germline CDR1 MDHEN, CDR2 SYDVKM. Trimming at V came to 8 bases and at J to 1 base, leaving 6 bases not matched to a gene. CDR3 nucleotides: TGTGCCAGCGCATCGGGGGGGCGGAACACCGGGGAGCTGTTTTTT. Protein product: CASASGGRNTGELFF.

The V and J genes are TRBV7-9 and TRBJ1-1; tentative D call: TRBD1 (6 bases). The CDR3 extends over 12 amino acids. Germline-derived CDR1 and CDR2 are SEHNR and FQNEAQ (reference sequence). Trimming took 5 bases from V and 12 from J, leaving 16 bases between them. CDR3 residues: CASSRQALIPFF. The CDR3 coding sequence is TGTGCCAGCAGCCGACAGGCTCTCATCCCTTTCTTT.

The genes are TRBV7-2 and TRBJ2-5, with D perhaps matching TRBD2 (5 bases). The V gene's germline CDR1 is SGHTA and CDR2 FQGNSA. CDR3 length equals 16 residues. Trimming cost V 4 bases and J 7 bases, with 22 bases left between them. As DNA, the CDR3 is TGTGCCAGCAGCTCTGAAATGGCGGGCCTAGGTGGGACCCAGTACTTC. Residues: CASSSEMAGLGGTQYF.

The chain recombines TRBV18 with TRBJ2-1; 8 nucleotides agree with TRBD2. CDR3 length: 16 amino acids. Germline V lookup: CDR1 KGHSH, CDR2 LQKENI. V was clipped by 5 bases and J by 0 bases; unmatched bases: 6. The CDR3 nucleotides read TGTGCCAGCTCATCCGTAGCGGGGTTCTCCTACAATGAGCAGTTCTTC. Protein: CASSSVAGFSYNEQFF.

This clonotype has a handful of counts. This chain joins TRBV28 and TRBJ1-3; the match to TRBD1 covers 9 bases. This CDR3 has 13 residues. The germline V gene encodes CDR1 MDHEN and CDR2 SYDVKM. Losses at the gene ends were 4 bases for V and 8 bases for J; bases not matched to a gene: 3. The CDR3 loop is CASSSGQGYTIYF. The CDR3 DNA sequence: TGTGCCAGCAGTTCGGGACAGGGATACACCATATATTTT.

The gene calls are TRBV12-3 or TRBV12-4 and TRBJ2-5; D uncertain. This CDR3 contains 14 residues. V was trimmed by 6 bases and J by 0 bases, leaving 11 bases between them. The CDR3 loop is CASSPGSNQETQYF. The CDR3 coding sequence is TGTGCCAGCAGCCCGGGTAGCAACCAAGAGACCCAGTACTTC.

The chain joins TRBV7-2 to TRBJ1-4; D unclear. Germline V gives CDR1 SGHTA, CDR2 FQGNSA. The CDR3 totals 11 residues. V was cut by 5 bases and J by 6 bases, with 4 bases left in between. The CDR3 DNA sequence: TGTGCCAGCAGCCGCGATGAAAAACTGTTTTTT. Protein product: CASSRDEKLFF.

V usage is TRBV7-8 and J usage is TRBJ2-6, with D tentatively TRBD1 or TRBD2 (5 bases each). CDR1 is SGHVS, CDR2 FQNEAQ, per germline. The CDR3 has 21 residues. The ends were cut back, 2 bases at V and 0 bases at J, with 23 bases in the middle. The CDR3 DNA is TGTGCCAGCAGCTTATATCTTGCGGGCGAGGGGCTGAGCTCTGGGGCCAACGTCCTGACTTTC. This codes for CASSLYLAGEGLSSGANVLTF.

This chain links TRBV4-2 with TRBJ1-1; the match to TRBD1 covers 7 bases. CDR1 is LGHNA, CDR2 YNFKEQ, per germline. V lost 1 base, J lost 6 bases, and 5 bases stayed unmatched. This CDR3 region has 14 residues. This CDR3 is CASSQVRGEAEAFF. CDR3 bases: TGTGCCAGCAGCCAAGTCAGGGGGGAAGCTGAAGCTTTCTTT.

This chain joins TRBV14 and TRBJ2-7; tentative D call: TRBD1 (5 bases). There are 16 residues in the CDR3. Trimming removed 1 base from V and 0 bases from J, with 13 bases in between. Per the germline V gene, CDR1 is SGHDN and CDR2 is FVKESK. CDR3 sequence: CASSQGRQGVSYEQYF. The DNA of the CDR3 is TGTGCCAGCAGCCAAGGACGTCAGGGTGTCTCCTACGAGCAGTACTTC.

This clonotype showed up many times. The chain recombines TRBV4-2 with TRBJ1-1; possibly TRBD1 for D (5 bases). Trimming cost V 0 bases and J 4 bases, with 9 bases left between them. From germline, CDR1 is LGHNA and CDR2 YNFKEQ. The length of the CDR3 is 14 residues. The CDR3 loop is CASSQDHGGTEAFF. CDR3 DNA sequence: TGTGCCAGCAGCCAAGATCATGGGGGCACTGAAGCTTTCTTT.

The chain is built from TRBV20-1 and TRBJ2-7, with 11 bases matching TRBD2. The CDR3 loop spans 14 amino acids. V was clipped by 6 bases and J by 3 bases; unmatched bases: 7. The germline gives CDR1 DFQATT, CDR2 SNEGSKA (reference sequence). CDR3 sequence reads: CSAPAGTSGYEQYF. CDR3 DNA sequence: TGCAGTGCCCCAGCCGGGACTAGCGGCTACGAGCAGTACTTC.

This chain connects TRBV4-1 to TRBJ2-7; TRBD2 matches 11 bases. The V gene's germline CDR1 is MGHRA and CDR2 YSYEKL. Germline trimming cut 0 bases from V and 7 bases from J; bases unmatched to any gene: 2. The CDR3 length is 14 residues. This CDR3 is CASSQELAGDEQYF. The CDR3 nucleotides read TGCGCCAGCAGCCAAGAACTAGCGGGGGATGAGCAGTACTTC.

This clonotype was detected many times. This CDR3 reads CASSQDETEAFF. Here the CDR3 DNA reads TGCGCCAGCAGCCAAGATGAAACTGAAGCTTTCTTT. The chain links TRBV4-3 to TRBJ1-1; D unresolved. V was cut by 0 bases and J by 5 bases, with 4 bases left in between. The CDR3 has 12 amino acids. Germline lookup yields CDR1 LGHNA and CDR2 YSLEER.

This clonotype was found a few times. This chain connects TRBV6-2 or TRBV6-3 to TRBJ2-3, with 10 bases fitting TRBD2. This CDR3 is 13 amino acids long. Losses at the gene ends were 6 bases for V and 5 bases for J; bases not matched to a gene: 2. The germline V gene has CDR1 MNHEY and CDR2 SVGEGT. CDR3 amino acids: CASSSSGGDTQYF. The CDR3 region has the DNA TGTGCCAGCAGCTCTAGCGGGGGAGATACGCAGTATTTT.

This clonotype was seen a handful of times. This sequence joins TRBV4-3 and TRBJ2-3; 11 nucleotides align to TRBD1. Germline CDR1 LGHNA, CDR2 YSLEER. This CDR3 spans 16 amino acids. After removal of 4 bases from V and 4 bases from J, the junction contained 7 bases not matched to a gene. The CDR3 region is CASSPGTGGRADTQYF. CDR3 DNA sequence: TGCGCCAGCAGCCCGGGGACAGGGGGGAGAGCAGATACGCAGTATTTT.

This clonotype was seen a few times. The V gene is TRBV7-3, the J gene TRBJ2-7, with TRBD1 identical over 8 bases. There are 13 residues in the CDR3. In germline, CDR1 is SGHTA, CDR2 FQGTGA. Germline trimming cut 5 bases from V and 5 bases from J; bases unmatched to any gene: 5. CDR3 loop: CASSLTGVDEQYF. The CDR3 region has the DNA TGTGCCAGCAGCCTGACAGGGGTTGACGAGCAGTACTTC.

This clonotype was counted only a few times. The chain employs TRBV6-6 and TRBJ1-5; D remains ambiguous. The V end was cut by 0 bases, the J end by 7 bases, with 7 bases between. From germline, CDR1 is MNHNY and CDR2 SVGAGI (reference sequence). The CDR3 is 13 amino acids. CDR3 amino acids: CASSYSLHQPQHF. CDR3 coding DNA: TGTGCCAGCAGTTACTCCCTTCACCAGCCCCAGCATTTT.

This clonotype has ten or more counts. The chain uses TRBV5-1 and TRBJ2-3; D assignment may be TRBD1 or TRBD2 (5 bases each). Trimming took off 3 bases at V and 6 bases at J, with 20 bases between the two ends. The CDR3 is made up of 16 amino acids. Germline V CDR1 and CDR2: SGHRS, YFSETQ. The CDR3 DNA reads as TGCGCCAGCAGCTACGAACTTACCGGGACCTCCGATACGCAGTATTTT. Translated, it gives CASSYELTGTSDTQYF.